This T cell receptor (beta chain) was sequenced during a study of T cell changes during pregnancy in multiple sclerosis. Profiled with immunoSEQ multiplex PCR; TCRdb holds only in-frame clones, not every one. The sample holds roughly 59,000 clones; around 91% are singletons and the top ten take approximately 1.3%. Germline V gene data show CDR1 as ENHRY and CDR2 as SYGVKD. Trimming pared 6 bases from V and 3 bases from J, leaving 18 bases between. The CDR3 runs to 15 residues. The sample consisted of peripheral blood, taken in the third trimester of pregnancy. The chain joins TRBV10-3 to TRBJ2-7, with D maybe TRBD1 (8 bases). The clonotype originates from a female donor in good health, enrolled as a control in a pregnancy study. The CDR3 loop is CAIRGGQGAFYEQYF. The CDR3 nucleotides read TGTGCCATCAGGGGGGGGCAGGGGGCCTTCTACGAGCAGTACTTC.